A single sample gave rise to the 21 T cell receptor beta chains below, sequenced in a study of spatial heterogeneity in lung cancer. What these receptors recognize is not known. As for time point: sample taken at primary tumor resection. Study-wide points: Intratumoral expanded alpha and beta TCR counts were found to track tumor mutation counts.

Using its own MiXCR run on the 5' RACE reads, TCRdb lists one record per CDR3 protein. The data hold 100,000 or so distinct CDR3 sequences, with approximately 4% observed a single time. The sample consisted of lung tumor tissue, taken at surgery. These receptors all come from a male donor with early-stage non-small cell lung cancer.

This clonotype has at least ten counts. The CDR3 sequence is CASSYEPHGNTEAFF. CDR3 DNA: TGTGCCAGCAGTTATGAACCGCATGGGAACACTGAAGCTTTCTTT. This rearrangement joins TRBV6-6 to TRBJ1-1; D is unresolved. The germline V gene encodes CDR1 MNHNY and CDR2 SVGAGI (reference sequence). This CDR3 has 15 residues. V lost 3 bases to trimming and J lost 1 base, with 12 bases between them.

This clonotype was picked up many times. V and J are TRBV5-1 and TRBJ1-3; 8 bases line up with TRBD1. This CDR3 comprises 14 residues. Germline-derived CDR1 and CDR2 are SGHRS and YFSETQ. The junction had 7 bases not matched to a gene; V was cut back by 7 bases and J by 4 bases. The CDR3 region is CASARTGLGNTIYF. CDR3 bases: TGCGCCAGCGCCAGGACAGGGCTCGGAAACACCATATATTTT.

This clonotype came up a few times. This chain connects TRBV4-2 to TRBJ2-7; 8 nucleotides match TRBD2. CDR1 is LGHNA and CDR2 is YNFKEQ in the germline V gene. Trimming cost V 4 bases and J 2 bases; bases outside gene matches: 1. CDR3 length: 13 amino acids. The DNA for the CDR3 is TGTGCCAGCAGCCGGGGACTAGCCTACGAGCAGTACTTC. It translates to CASSRGLAYEQYF.

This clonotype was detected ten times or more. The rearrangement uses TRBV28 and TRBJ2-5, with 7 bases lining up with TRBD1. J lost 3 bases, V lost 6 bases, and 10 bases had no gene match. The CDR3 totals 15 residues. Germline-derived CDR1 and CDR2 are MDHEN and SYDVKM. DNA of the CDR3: TGTGCCAGCAGCTCGCACGGGACAGTGAAAGAGACCCAGTACTTC. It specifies CASSSHGTVKETQYF.

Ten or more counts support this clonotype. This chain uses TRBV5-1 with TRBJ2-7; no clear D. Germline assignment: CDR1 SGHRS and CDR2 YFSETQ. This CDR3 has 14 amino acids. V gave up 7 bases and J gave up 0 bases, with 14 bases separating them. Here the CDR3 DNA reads TGCGCCAGCCAAAGGATACCCAGCTCCTACGAGCAGTACTTC. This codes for CASQRIPSSYEQYF.

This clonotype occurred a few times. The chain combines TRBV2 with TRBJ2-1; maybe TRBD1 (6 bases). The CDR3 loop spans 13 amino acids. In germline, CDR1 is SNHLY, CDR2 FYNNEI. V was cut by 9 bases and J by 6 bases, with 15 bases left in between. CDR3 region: CASSGTRGNEQFF. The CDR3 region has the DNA TGTGCCAGTTCCGGGACCAGGGGCAATGAGCAGTTCTTC.

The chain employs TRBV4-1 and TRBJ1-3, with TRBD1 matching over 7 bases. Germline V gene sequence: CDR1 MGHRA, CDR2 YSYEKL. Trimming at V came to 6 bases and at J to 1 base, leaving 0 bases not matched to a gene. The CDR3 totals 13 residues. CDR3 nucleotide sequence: TGCGCCAGCAGACAGGGGTCTGGAAACACCATATATTTT. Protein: CASRQGSGNTIYF.

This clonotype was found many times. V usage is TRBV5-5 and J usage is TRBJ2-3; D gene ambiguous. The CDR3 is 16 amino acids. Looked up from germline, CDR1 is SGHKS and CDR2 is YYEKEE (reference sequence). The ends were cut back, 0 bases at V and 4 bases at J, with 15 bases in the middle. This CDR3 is CASSLDAANGADTQYF. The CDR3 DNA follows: TGTGCCAGCAGCTTGGATGCAGCCAATGGTGCAGATACGCAGTATTTT.

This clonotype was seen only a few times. CDR3 DNA: TGTGCCAGCGCGGAGGGGAGGGCGAGTAATACGCAGTATTTT. It encodes CASAEGRASNTQYF. The chain joins TRBV7-2 to TRBJ2-3; 7 positions agree with TRBD2. Germline assignment: CDR1 SGHTA and CDR2 FQGNSA. There are 14 residues in the CDR3. J lost 7 bases, V lost 8 bases, and 12 bases had no gene match. The full variable domain, in which reference TRBV7-2 and TRBJ2-3 provide the parts outside the CDR3, is GAGVSQSPSNKVTEKGKDVELRCDPISGHTALYWYRQSLGQGLEFLIYFQGNSAPDKSGLPSDRFSAERTGGSVSTLTIQRTQQEDSAVYLCASAEGRASNTQYFGPGTRLTVL.

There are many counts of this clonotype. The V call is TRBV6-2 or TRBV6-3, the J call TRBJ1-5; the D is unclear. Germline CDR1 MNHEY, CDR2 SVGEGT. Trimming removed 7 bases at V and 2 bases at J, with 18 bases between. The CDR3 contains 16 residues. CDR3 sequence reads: CASTFKRASGNQPQHF. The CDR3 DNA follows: TGTGCCAGCACCTTCAAAAGGGCCTCAGGCAATCAGCCCCAGCATTTT.

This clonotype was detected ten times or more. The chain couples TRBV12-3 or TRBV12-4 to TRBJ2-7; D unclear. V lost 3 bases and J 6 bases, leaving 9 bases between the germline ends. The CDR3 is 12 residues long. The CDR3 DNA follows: TGTGCCAGCAGTTTTGGATTTGGCGAGCAGTACTTC. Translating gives CASSFGFGEQYF.

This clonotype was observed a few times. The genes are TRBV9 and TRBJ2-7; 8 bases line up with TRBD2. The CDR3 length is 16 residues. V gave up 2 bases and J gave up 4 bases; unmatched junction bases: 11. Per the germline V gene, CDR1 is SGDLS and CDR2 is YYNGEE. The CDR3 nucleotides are TGTGCCAGCAGCGTGGGGGAAAGCGGGAGTGGTTACGAGCAGTACTTC. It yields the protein CASSVGESGSGYEQYF.

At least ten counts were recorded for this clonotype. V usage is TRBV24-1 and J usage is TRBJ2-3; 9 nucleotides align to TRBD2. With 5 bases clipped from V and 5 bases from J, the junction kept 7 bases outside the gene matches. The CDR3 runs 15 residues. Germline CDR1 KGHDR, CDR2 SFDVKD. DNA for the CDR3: TGTGCCACCAGTGGAGCGGGAGGACCGGGAGATACGCAGTATTTT. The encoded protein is CATSGAGGPGDTQYF.

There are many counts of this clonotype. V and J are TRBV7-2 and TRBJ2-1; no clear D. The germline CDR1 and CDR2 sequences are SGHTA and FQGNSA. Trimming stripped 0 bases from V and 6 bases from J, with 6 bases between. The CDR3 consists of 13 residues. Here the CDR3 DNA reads TGTGCCAGCAGCTTAGCGTCCGCCAATGAGCAGTTCTTC. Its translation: CASSLASANEQFF.

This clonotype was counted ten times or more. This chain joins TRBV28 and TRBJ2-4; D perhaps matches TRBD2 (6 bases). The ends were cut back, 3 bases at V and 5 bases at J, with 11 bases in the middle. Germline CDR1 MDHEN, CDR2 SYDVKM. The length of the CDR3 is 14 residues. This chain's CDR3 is CASSFGWGENIQYF. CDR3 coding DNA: TGTGCCAGCAGTTTCGGCTGGGGGGAAAACATTCAGTACTTC.

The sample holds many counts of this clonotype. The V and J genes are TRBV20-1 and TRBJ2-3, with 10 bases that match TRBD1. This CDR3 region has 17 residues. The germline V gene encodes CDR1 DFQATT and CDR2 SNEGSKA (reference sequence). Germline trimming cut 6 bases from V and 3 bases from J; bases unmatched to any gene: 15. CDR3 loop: CSALSPFGTGATDTQYF. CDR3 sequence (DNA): TGCAGTGCCCTTAGCCCGTTTGGGACAGGGGCTACAGATACGCAGTATTTT.

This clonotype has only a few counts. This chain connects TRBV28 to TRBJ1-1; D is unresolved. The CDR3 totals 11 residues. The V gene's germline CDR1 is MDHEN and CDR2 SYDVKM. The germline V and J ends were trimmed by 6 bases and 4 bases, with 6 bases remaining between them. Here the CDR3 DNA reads TGTGCCAGCAGAGTAAGCACTGAAGCTTTCTTT. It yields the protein CASRVSTEAFF. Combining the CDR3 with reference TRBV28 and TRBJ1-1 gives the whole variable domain DVKVTQSSRYLVKRTGEKVFLECVQDMDHENMFWYRQDPGLGLRLIYFSYDVKMKEKGDIPEGYSVSREKKERFSLILESASTNQTSMYLCASRVSTEAFFGQGTRLTVV.

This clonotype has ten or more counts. The CDR3 sequence: CASSLDWPSYEQYF. DNA of the CDR3: TGTGCCAGCAGCTTGGACTGGCCATCTTACGAGCAGTACTTC. V is TRBV5-6 and J is TRBJ2-7; D is ambiguous. Germline values: CDR1 SGHDT, CDR2 YYEEEE. Trimming removed 0 bases from V and 4 bases from J, with 11 bases in between. The CDR3 is made up of 14 amino acids.

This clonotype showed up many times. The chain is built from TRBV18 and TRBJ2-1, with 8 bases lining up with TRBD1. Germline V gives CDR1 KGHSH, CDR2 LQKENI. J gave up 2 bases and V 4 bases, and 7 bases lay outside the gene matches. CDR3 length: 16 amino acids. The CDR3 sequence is CASSQGQVRPYNEQFF. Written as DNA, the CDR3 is TGTGCCAGCTCACAGGGACAGGTCCGACCCTACAATGAGCAGTTCTTC.

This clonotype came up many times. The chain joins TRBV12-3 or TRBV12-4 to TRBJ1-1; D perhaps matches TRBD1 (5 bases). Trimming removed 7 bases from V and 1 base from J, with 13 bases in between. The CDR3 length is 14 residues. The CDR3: CASTKSDRNTEAFF. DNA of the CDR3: TGTGCCAGCACCAAATCCGACAGGAACACTGAAGCTTTCTTT.

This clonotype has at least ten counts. CDR3 sequence (DNA): TGTGCCGGAACGGACAACACCGGGGAGCTGTTTTTT. It is translated as CAGTDNTGELFF. The chain is built from TRBV6-1 and TRBJ2-2, with D unclear. Germline V gives CDR1 MNHNS, CDR2 SASEGT. V was clipped by 11 bases and J by 2 bases, with 9 bases between them. This CDR3 is built from 12 residues.